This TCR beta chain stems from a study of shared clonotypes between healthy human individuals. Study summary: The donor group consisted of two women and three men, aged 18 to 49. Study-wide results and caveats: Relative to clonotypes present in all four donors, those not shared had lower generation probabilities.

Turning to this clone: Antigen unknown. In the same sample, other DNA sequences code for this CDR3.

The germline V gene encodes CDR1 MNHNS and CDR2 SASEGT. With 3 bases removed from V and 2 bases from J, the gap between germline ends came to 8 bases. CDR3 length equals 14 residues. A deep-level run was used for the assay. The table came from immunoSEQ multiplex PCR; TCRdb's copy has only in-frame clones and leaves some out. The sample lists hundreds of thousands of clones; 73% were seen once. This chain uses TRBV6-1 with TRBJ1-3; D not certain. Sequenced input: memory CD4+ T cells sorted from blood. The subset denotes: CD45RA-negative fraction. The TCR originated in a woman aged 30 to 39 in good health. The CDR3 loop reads CASSEQAAGNTIYF. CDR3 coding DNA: TGTGCCAGCAGTGAGCAGGCCGCTGGAAACACCATATATTTT.